Listed here are 18 T cell receptor beta chains from one sample, sequenced in a study of T cells in Graves' hyperthyroidism and ophthalmopathy. TCR beta CDR3 regions were amplified from RNA. First-round RT-PCR with HTBI primers amplified the TCR CDR3 region. TCRdb reprocessed the multiplex PCR reads via MiXCR and lists one record per CDR3 protein. There are about 98,000 distinct CDR3 sequences in the sample; around 37% occur only once, and roughly 10% lies in the top ten. Sample: peripheral blood or thyroid tissue (not recorded which). The receptors shown here come from a young woman with Graves' hyperthyroidism.

In regard to this clonotype: Given a much more abundant clone one base away, this may be a read error. This chain connects TRBV9 to TRBJ2-5; a weak D match, TRBD2 (5 bases). CDR3 length: 13 residues. V was pared by 7 bases and J by 5 bases, with 15 bases between. Germline CDR1 is SGDLS and CDR2 is YYNGEE. CDR3 in amino acids: CASSSRGHETQYF. The CDR3 DNA reads as TGTGCCAGCTCATCCCGGGGTCATGAGACCCAGTACTTC.

J is TRBJ1-3 and V is TRBV15; 9 bases are shared with TRBD1. Germline-derived CDR1 and CDR2 are LNHNV and YYDKDF (reference sequence). CDR3 length: 17 amino acids. V shed 3 bases, J shed 4 bases, and the junction held 10 bases outside the gene matches. CDR3 bases: TGTGCCACCAGCAGCCTGCGGGACAGGGAATCCGGAAACACCATATATTTT. Translating gives CATSSLRDRESGNTIYF.

Turning to this clonotype: This could be a read error, since a much larger clone is one nucleotide away. This sequence joins TRBV2 and TRBJ1-4, with 10 bases identical to TRBD1. The germline V gene has CDR1 SNHLY and CDR2 FYNNEI. The ends lost 5 bases at V and 6 bases at J; junction bases unmatched: 6. This CDR3 contains 15 residues. CDR3 residues: CASSYFGTGDEKLFF. The CDR3 region has the DNA TGTGCCAGCAGTTACTTCGGGACAGGGGATGAAAAACTGTTTTTT. Filled out from reference TRBV2 and TRBJ1-4, the complete variable domain reads EPEVTQTPSHQVTQMGQEVILRCVPISNHLYFYWYRQILGQKVEFLVSFYNNEISEKSEIFDDQFSVERPDGSNFTLKIRSTKLEDSAMYFCASSYFGTGDEKLFFGSGTQLSVL.

Only one count was recorded for this clonotype. The V and J genes are TRBV20-1 and TRBJ2-5, with D unclear. V gave up 7 bases and J gave up 2 bases, with 11 bases separating them. The germline V gene encodes CDR1 DFQATT and CDR2 SNEGSKA (reference sequence). The CDR3 spans 12 residues. CDR3 sequence reads: CSVVQNQETQYF. The CDR3 DNA reads TGCAGTGTTGTACAGAATCAAGAGACCCAGTACTTC.

This chain connects TRBV9 to TRBJ1-2; 8 nucleotides agree with TRBD1. This CDR3 contains 14 residues. Germline CDR1 is SGDLS and CDR2 is YYNGEE. V shed 4 bases, J shed 4 bases, and the junction held 6 bases outside the gene matches. The CDR3 DNA reads TGTGCCAGCAGCAGGGGGGACAGGCTCTATGGCTACACCTTC. This translates into CASSRGDRLYGYTF.

V and J are TRBV9 and TRBJ2-6; either TRBD1 or TRBD2 may supply D (5 bases each). The CDR3 spans 13 residues. Trimming took off 0 bases at V and 9 bases at J, with 7 bases between the two ends. CDR1 is SGDLS and CDR2 is YYNGEE in the germline V gene. This CDR3 reads CASSVGGSNVLTF. Here the CDR3 DNA reads TGTGCCAGCAGCGTAGGGGGGAGCAACGTCCTGACTTTC.

At least ten counts were recorded for this clonotype. The V call is TRBV6-1, the J call TRBJ1-5; the D is unclear. The CDR3 loop spans 15 amino acids. Per germline, CDR1 MNHNS and CDR2 SASEGT. The V end lost 0 bases, the J end lost 7 bases, and 13 bases lay between the germline ends. In DNA, the CDR3 is TGTGCCAGCAGTGAAGCGGGCCGAATCTTGCAGCCCCAGCATTTT. Its protein product is CASSEAGRILQPQHF.

This clonotype was counted many times. V usage is TRBV10-2 and J usage is TRBJ2-2, with TRBD2 matching over 16 bases. CDR3 length: 17 amino acids. Germline CDR1 and CDR2: WSHSY and SAAADI. V lost 7 bases and J lost 1; bases outside the gene matches: 3. The CDR3 DNA follows: TGCGCCAGCAAGGGACTAGCGGGAGGGTGGAACACCGGGGAGCTGTTTTTT. Its translation is CASKGLAGGWNTGELFF.

In this sample, this clonotype turned up many times. The chain joins TRBV27 to TRBJ1-1, with D unclear. CDR3 length equals 14 residues. The V end lost 3 bases, the J end lost 3 bases, and 11 bases lay between the germline ends. Germline loops: CDR1 MNHEY, CDR2 SMNVEV (reference sequence). The CDR3 coding sequence is TGTGCCAGCAGTTTCGGGGTCGGGCACACTGAAGCTTTCTTT. Its protein is CASSFGVGHTEAFF.

The table lists this clonotype with many counts. The chain couples TRBV12-3 or TRBV12-4 to TRBJ1-1; tentative D call: TRBD1 (5 bases). V was trimmed by 3 bases and J by 8 bases, leaving 10 bases between them. This CDR3 comprises 12 residues. DNA of the CDR3: TGTGCCAGCAGTTTTGGGGGGGACGAAGCTTTCTTT. It codes for CASSFGGDEAFF.

The chain links TRBV7-2 to TRBJ1-6, with a possible D match to TRBD1 (6 bases). There are 14 residues in the CDR3. Between the trimmed V and J ends, which lost 3 bases and 7 bases, there was a span of 10 bases. From germline, CDR1 is SGHTA and CDR2 FQGNSA. CDR3 sequence reads: CASSFKGVNSPLHF. CDR3 nucleotides: TGTGCCAGCAGCTTTAAGGGGGTAAATTCACCCCTCCACTTT.

This clonotype showed up many times. This chain uses TRBV7-6 with TRBJ2-7; 9 positions match TRBD1. CDR3 length: 13 amino acids. The V gene's germline CDR1 is SGHVS and CDR2 FNYEAQ. J was trimmed by 3 bases and V by 4 bases; bases with no gene match: 1. As DNA, the CDR3 is TGTGCCAGCAGCTGGGACAGGGACTACGAGCAGTACTTC. The encoded protein is CASSWDRDYEQYF.

As concerns this clonotype: One base away lies a much larger clone, so this may be a sequencing read error. V and J are TRBV6-5 and TRBJ1-3; perhaps TRBD1 as D (5 bases). Germline loops: CDR1 MNHEY, CDR2 SVGAGI. The CDR3 contains 13 residues. This chain's CDR3 is CASSGTRGNTMYF. Here the CDR3 DNA reads TGTGCCAGCAGCGGGACCCGAGGAAACACCATGTATTTT.

Here the CDR3 DNA reads TGCAGCGTTGGGGGGGACAGGGGATACGAGCAGTACTTC. Amino acids: CSVGGDRGYEQYF. V is TRBV29-1 and J is TRBJ2-7, with TRBD1 matching over 10 bases. This CDR3 contains 13 residues. CDR1 and CDR2 (germline): SQVTM, ANQGSEA. V trimming: 4 bases; J trimming: 4 bases; junction bases outside the gene matches: 4.

The chain employs TRBV2 and TRBJ1-5; D gene unclear. Trimming pared 8 bases from V and 2 bases from J, leaving 13 bases between. CDR3 size: 14 residues. The germline V gene has CDR1 SNHLY and CDR2 FYNNEI. The CDR3 DNA follows: TGTGCCAGCCACGGGCGTAGTGGCAATCAGCCCCAGCATTTT. It specifies CASHGRSGNQPQHF.

The sample holds many counts of this clonotype. This chain uses TRBV24-1 with TRBJ1-5, with D uncertain. V was cut by 4 bases and J by 0 bases, with 9 bases left in between. The CDR3 spans 15 residues. From germline, CDR1 is KGHDR and CDR2 SFDVKD. In nucleotides, the CDR3 is TGTGCCACCAGTGAAGGGTTTTATAGCAATCAGCCCCAGCATTTT. Translated: CATSEGFYSNQPQHF.

The chain links TRBV7-8 to TRBJ2-7, with 14 bases fitting TRBD2. Germline CDR1 SGHVS, CDR2 FQNEAQ. Germline trimming cut 5 bases from V and 3 bases from J; bases unmatched to any gene: 3. The CDR3 has 15 amino acids. The CDR3 sequence is CASSQGTSGSYEQYF. The CDR3 region has the DNA TGTGCCAGCAGCCAAGGGACTAGCGGGAGCTACGAGCAGTACTTC.

This sequence joins TRBV7-9 and TRBJ2-5; 7 nucleotides align to TRBD2. From germline, CDR1 is SEHNR and CDR2 FQNEAQ (reference sequence). V gave up 5 bases and J gave up 4 bases; unmatched junction bases: 7. This CDR3 has 14 residues. DNA for the CDR3: TGTGCCAGCAGCCCGACGGGGGGAGGAGAGACCCAGTACTTC. Protein product: CASSPTGGGETQYF. Full variable domain (rest looked up from reference TRBV7-9 and TRBJ2-5): DTGVSQNPRHKITKRGQNVTFRCDPISEHNRLYWYRQTLGQGPEFLTYFQNEAQLEKSRLLSDRFSAERPKGSFSTLEIQRTEQGDSAMYLCASSPTGGGETQYFGPGTRLLVL.